This T cell receptor beta chain was found in a study of Graves' ophthalmopathy and Graves' hyperthyroidism (dated by TCRdb to between 2018 and 2020). For context, the study as a whole: Peripheral blood was collected before any treatment was given, at the time of initial diagnosis. To tell Graves' ophthalmopathy apart from Graves' hyperthyroidism, and to predict which patients would progress to ophthalmopathy, the study relied on TCR beta repertoire signatures. In total, 135 blood samples were TCR-sequenced: around 42 ophthalmopathy, 75 hyperthyroidism and about 17 hyperthyroidism-to-ophthalmopathy patients. To explore V-J signatures that separate ophthalmopathy from hyperthyroidism, a discovery set of about 98 patients was enrolled, consisting of under 50 with ophthalmopathy and roughly 59 with stable hyperthyroidism. An independent validation cohort was composed of around 19 hyperthyroidism patients and about 16 patients who later progressed from hyperthyroidism to ophthalmopathy. T-cell repertoires of thyroid tissue and blood were compared in over 5 hyperthyroidism patients. Following sample collection, hyperthyroidism patients were given methimazole at a starting dose of 30 mg daily, and ophthalmopathy patients were given high-dose intravenous methylprednisolone.

From the germline V gene, CDR1 is SNHLY and CDR2 is FYNNEI. For this chain, trimming is 4 bases at the V end and 3 bases at the J end, and the number of junction bases without a gene match is 0. Measured from the cysteine to the phenylalanine, the CDR3 is 14 residues long. Solely the CDR3 DNA is kept, with 42 bases framed from the first base. Broad study findings and their caveats: Sample size was not statistically predetermined, and group allocation was not concealed from the investigators. Among expanded thyroid clonotypes with frequency above 0.001, most also showed up in blood, which suggests that blood repertoires may reflect the thyroid immune response. In validation, the model predicted ophthalmopathy progression with 70.59% sensitivity and approximately 75% specificity; some twelve predicted patients were CT-confirmed with GO in a median of approximately 6.5 months. In cross-validation, the 13-signature model distinguished ophthalmopathy from stable hyperthyroidism with about 88% sensitivity and almost 83% specificity, and in the test set the corresponding values were about 80% and 75%.

This clonotype appeared a few times. Its antigen is unknown. No much larger clone exists at a distance of one base, and base qualities are not known. The ophthalmopathy patients had moderately to severely active disease, with a Clinical Activity Score of 3 or higher, a NOSPECS grade of 4 or higher, and a disease duration of less than 3 months. Patients with other autoimmune diseases, uncontrolled infections, pregnancy or lactation were excluded. Diagnosis relied on clinical symptoms, serum thyroxine, TRAb, thyroid ultrasound and orbital computed tomography. Ficoll-Paque density gradient centrifugation was used to isolate PBMCs from around 10 ml of fresh peripheral blood. Trizol reagent was used to extract the total RNA, and its quality was then checked on an Agilent 2100 Bioanalyzer. TCR beta CDR3 regions were amplified from RNA transcripts for repertoire sequencing. A first-round RT-PCR used HTBI primers with the Qiagen OneStep RT-PCR kit, followed by a second-round multiplex PCR, size selection and purification. Libraries were sequenced on an Illumina HiSeq2000 using paired-end 100 bp reads. The authors' pipeline ran thus. SOAPnuke was used to process the reads, throwing out any read that had adapters, had uncalled bases, had a mean Phred below 15, or lacked an exact constant-primer or identifier match. High-quality paired reads were merged with COPE v1.2.5. Each unique nucleotide sequence was treated as a clonotype, and MiTCR v1.1 was used to align the clonotypes to the IMGT TRB V, D and J references. The analysis was limited to V-J combinations with a frequency above 0.0001, which together covered 99% to 99.2% of the repertoires. A TCR clonal expansion and chaos score per V-J combination was defined as the ratio of F50 clonal expansion to chaos observed in the TCRdist matrix. Welch's t-statistics and random forest were used to reduce features to approximately 13 V-J combinations, which were fed into a naive Bayes classifier. Thyroid-blood repertoire similarity was quantified with the Morisita-Horn index. Clones were called with MiXCR by TCRdb after fastp trimmed the public reads at Q25, and only in-frame beta chains were retained. For every CDR3 protein sequence, its rows merge into one entry that carries the most common genes and DNA. The V and J calls and clone size come from TCRdb's table, not from the authors' own analysis. In all, the sample holds 650,000 to 800,000 distinct CDR3 sequences, and about 38% of those were seen once. The ten largest clones capture more than 2.5% of the sample.

This receptor was obtained from an adult man with Graves' ophthalmopathy. The sequence is built from TRBV2 and TRBJ2-5; 12 middle bases align to TRBD2. Sample: peripheral blood. The sequenced DNA is TGTGCCAGCAGTGGGACTAGCGGGGAAGAGACCCAGTACTTC. Translated, it gives CASSGTSGEETQYF.